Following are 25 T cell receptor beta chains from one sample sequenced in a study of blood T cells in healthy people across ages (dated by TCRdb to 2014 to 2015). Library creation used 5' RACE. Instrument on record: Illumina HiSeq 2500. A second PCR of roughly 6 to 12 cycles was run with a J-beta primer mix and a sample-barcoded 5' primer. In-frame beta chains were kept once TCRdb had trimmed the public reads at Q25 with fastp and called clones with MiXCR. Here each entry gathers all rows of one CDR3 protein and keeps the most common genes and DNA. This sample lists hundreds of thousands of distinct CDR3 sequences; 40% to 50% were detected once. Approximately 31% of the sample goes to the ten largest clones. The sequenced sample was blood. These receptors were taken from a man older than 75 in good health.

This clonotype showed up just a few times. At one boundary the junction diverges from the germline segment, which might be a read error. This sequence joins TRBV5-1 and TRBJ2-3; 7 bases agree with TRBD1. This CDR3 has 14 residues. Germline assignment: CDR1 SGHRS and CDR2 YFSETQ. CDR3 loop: CAGSLGQPLDTQYF. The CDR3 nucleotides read TGCGCCGGCAGCTTGGGACAGCCGCTAGATACGCAGTATTTT.

This CDR3 reads CAWVGLAGLNEQFF. CDR3 sequence (DNA): TGTGCCTGGGTTGGCCTAGCGGGACTCAATGAGCAGTTCTTC. This rearrangement joins TRBV30 to TRBJ2-1, with 9 bases aligning to TRBD2. The CDR3 is 14 amino acids. V lost 5 bases to trimming and J lost 6 bases; unmatched junction nucleotides: 8. CDR1 GTSNPN and CDR2 SVGIG come from the germline V gene (reference sequence).

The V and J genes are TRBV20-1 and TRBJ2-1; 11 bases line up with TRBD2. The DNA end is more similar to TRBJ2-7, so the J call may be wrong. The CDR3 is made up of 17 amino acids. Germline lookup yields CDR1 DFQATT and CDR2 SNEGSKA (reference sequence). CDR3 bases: TGCAGTGCTAGATCCGGGACTAGCGGTAGGTCCTACAATGAGCAGTACTTC. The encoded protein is CSARSGTSGRSYNEQYF.

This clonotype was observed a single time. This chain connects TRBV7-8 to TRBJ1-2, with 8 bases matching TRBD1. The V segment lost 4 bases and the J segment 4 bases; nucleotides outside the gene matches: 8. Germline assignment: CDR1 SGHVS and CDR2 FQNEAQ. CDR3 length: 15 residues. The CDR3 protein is CASSSVGQGSYGYTF. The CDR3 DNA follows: TGTGCCAGCAGCTCAGTTGGACAGGGTAGCTATGGCTACACCTTC.

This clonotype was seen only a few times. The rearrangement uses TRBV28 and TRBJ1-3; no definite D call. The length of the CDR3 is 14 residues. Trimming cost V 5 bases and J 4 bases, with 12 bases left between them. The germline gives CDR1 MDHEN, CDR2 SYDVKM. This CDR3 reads CASSLRTAGNTIYF. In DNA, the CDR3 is TGTGCCAGCAGTCTTCGGACCGCGGGAAACACCATATATTTT.

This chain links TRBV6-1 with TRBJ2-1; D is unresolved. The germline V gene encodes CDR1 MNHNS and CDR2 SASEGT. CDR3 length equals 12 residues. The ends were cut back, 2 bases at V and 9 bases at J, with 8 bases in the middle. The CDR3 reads CASSETRCEQFF. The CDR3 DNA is TGTGCCAGCAGTGAAACGAGGTGTGAGCAGTTCTTC.

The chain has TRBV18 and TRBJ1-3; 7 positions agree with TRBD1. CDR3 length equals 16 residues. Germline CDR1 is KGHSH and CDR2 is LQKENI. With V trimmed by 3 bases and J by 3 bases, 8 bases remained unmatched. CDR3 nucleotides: TGTGCCAGCTCACCGTCCGCTGACAGGGTTGGAAACACCATATATTTT. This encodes CASSPSADRVGNTIYF.

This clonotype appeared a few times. In DNA form, the CDR3 reads TGTGCCAGCAGCCGAACCGGACAGGGTGAGAATCAGCCCCAGCATTTT. Translated, it gives CASSRTGQGENQPQHF. This chain uses TRBV12-3 or TRBV12-4 with TRBJ1-5, with 8 positions matching TRBD1. This CDR3 has 16 amino acids. Germline trimming cut 6 bases from V and 4 bases from J; bases unmatched to any gene: 11.

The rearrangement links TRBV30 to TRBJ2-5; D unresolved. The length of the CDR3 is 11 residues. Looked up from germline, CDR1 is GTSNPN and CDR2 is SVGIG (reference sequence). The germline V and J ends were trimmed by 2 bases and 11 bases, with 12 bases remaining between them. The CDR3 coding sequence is TGTGCCTGGAGTCTTCCCGACCAGCAGTACTTC. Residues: CAWSLPDQQYF.

The CDR3 sequence is CASSYVLAPTSSTDTQYF. CDR3 DNA sequence: TGTGCCAGCAGTTACGTCCTAGCGCCAACCTCTAGCACAGATACGCAGTATTTT. The chain joins TRBV6-2 or TRBV6-3 to TRBJ2-3, with D possibly being TRBD2 (6 bases). The V gene's germline CDR1 is MNHEY and CDR2 SVGEGT. The CDR3 length is 18 residues. With 2 bases removed from V and 0 bases from J, the gap between germline ends came to 18 bases.

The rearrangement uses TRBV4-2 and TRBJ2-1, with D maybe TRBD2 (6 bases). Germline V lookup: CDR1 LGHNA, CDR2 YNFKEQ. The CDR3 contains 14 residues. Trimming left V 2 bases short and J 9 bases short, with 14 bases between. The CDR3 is CASSQMGGMSEQFF. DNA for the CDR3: TGTGCCAGCAGCCAAATGGGAGGAATGTCTGAGCAGTTCTTC.

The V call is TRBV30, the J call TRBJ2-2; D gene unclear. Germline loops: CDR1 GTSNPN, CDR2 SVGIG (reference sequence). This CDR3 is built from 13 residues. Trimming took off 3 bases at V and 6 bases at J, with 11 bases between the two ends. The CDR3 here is CAWSKQFPGELFF. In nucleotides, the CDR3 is TGTGCCTGGAGCAAACAGTTTCCCGGGGAGCTGTTTTTT.

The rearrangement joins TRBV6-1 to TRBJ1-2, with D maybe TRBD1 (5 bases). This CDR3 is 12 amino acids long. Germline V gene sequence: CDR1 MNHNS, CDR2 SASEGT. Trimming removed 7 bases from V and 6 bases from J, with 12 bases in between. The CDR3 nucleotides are TGTGCCAGCAACGACCCGACAGATGGCTACACCTTC. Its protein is CASNDPTDGYTF.

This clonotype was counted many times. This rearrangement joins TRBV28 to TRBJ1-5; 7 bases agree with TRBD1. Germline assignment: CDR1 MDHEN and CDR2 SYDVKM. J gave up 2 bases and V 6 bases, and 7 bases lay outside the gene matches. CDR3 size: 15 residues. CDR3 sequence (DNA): TGTGCCAGCAGAAGTGGACAGGCGGGCAATCAGCCCCAGCATTTT. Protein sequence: CASRSGQAGNQPQHF. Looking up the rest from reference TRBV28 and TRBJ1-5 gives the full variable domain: DVKVTQSSRYLVKRTGEKVFLECVQDMDHENMFWYRQDPGLGLRLIYFSYDVKMKEKGDIPEGYSVSREKKERFSLILESASTNQTSMYLCASRSGQAGNQPQHFGDGTRLSIL.

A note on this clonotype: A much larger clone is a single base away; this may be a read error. The CDR3 protein is CASSLAGGLGYNEQYF. In DNA, the CDR3 is TGCGCCAGCAGCTTGGCCGGGGGGTTAGGCTACAATGAGCAGTACTTC. The chain joins TRBV5-1 to TRBJ2-1; TRBD2 matches at 7 bases. The J call may be in error: the DNA end matches TRBJ2-7 better. The CDR3 has 16 residues. Looked up from germline, CDR1 is SGHRS and CDR2 is YFSETQ.

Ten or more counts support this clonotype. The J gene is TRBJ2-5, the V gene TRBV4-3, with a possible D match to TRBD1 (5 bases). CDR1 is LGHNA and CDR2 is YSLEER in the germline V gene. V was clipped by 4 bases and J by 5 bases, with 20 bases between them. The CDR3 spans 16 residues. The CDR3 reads CASSRKPGLTQETQYF. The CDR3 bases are TGCGCCAGCAGCCGGAAACCAGGGTTAACTCAGGAGACCCAGTACTTC.

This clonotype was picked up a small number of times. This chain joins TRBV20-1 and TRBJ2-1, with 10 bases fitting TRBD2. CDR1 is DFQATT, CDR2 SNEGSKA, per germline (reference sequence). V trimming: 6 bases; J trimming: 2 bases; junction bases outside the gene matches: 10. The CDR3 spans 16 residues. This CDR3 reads CSAGGSGRPPYNEQFF. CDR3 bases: TGCAGTGCCGGGGGTAGCGGGAGGCCTCCCTACAATGAGCAGTTCTTC.

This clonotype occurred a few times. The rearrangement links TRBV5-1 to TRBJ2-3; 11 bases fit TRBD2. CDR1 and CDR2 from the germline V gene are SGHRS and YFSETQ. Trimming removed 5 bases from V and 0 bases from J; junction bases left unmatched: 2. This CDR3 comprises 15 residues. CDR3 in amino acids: CASRTSGDSTDTQYF. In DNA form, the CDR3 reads TGCGCCAGCAGGACTAGCGGGGATAGCACAGATACGCAGTATTTT.

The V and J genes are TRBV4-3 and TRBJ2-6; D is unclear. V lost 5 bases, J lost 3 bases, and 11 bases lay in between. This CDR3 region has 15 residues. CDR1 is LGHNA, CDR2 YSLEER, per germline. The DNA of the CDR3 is TGCGCCAGCAGCTGGGCAGGTGTTGGGGCCAACGTCCTGACTTTC. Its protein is CASSWAGVGANVLTF.

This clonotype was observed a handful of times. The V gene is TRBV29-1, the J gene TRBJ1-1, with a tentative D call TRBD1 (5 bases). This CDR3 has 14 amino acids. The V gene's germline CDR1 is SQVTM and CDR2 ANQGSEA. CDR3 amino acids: CTFSEGQLNTEAFF. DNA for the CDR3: TGCACCTTCTCAGAGGGGCAATTGAACACTGAAGCTTTCTTT.

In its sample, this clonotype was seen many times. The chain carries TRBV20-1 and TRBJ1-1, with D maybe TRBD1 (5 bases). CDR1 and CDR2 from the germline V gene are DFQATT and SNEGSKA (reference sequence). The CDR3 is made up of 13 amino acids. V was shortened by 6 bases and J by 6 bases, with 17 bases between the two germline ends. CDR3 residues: CSARRRTSSEAFF. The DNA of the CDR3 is TGCAGTGCCAGACGCCGGACATCTTCTGAAGCTTTCTTT.

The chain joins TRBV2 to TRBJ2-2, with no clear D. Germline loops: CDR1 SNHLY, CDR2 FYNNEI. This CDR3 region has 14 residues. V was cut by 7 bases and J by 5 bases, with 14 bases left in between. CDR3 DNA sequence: TGTGCCAGCATTAGACTCCTTGGTACCGGGGAGCTGTTTTTT. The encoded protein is CASIRLLGTGELFF.

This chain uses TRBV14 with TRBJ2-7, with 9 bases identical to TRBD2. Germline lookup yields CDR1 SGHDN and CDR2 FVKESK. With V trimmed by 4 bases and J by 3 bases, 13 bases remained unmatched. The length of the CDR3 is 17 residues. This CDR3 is CASSPEAAAGGFYEQYF. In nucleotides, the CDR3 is TGTGCCAGCAGCCCAGAAGCGGCAGCGGGAGGATTCTACGAGCAGTACTTC.

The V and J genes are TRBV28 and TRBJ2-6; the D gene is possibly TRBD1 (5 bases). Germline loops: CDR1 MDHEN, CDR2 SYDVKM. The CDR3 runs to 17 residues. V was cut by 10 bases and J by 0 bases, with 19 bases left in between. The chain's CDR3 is CATLEQVVHSGANVLTF. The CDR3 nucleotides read TGTGCCACCCTAGAACAGGTAGTCCACTCTGGGGCCAACGTCCTGACTTTC.

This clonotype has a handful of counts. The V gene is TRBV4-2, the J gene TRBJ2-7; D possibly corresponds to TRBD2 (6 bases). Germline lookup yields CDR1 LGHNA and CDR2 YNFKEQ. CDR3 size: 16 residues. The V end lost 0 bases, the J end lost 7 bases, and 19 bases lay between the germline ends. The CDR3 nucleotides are TGTGCCAGCAGCCAAGATCGGGCGGGCGTGAGCGGGGAGCAGTACTTC. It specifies CASSQDRAGVSGEQYF.